This passage covers 23 T cell receptor beta chains from one sample sequenced in a study of T cell repertoires in cytomegalovirus infection. Via MiXCR, TCRdb re-called the reads, giving one row per CDR3 protein. The repertoire holds approximately 110,000 distinct CDR3 sequences, with less than 55% as singletons. For these TCRs, the target antigens are not known. Sample: CD8+ T cells from cultured PBMCs, taken from culture after CMV antigen stimulation. These receptors all stem from a human donor in good health (CMV status not recorded). Some clones in this sample may be carry-over from other donors' samples.

This chain connects TRBV19 to TRBJ2-5; the match to TRBD2 covers 8 bases. The V gene's germline CDR1 is LNHDA and CDR2 SQIVND (reference sequence). The CDR3 runs to 15 residues. Trimming at V came to 4 bases and at J to 5 bases, leaving 9 bases not matched to a gene. CDR3 DNA sequence: TGTGCCAGTAGTAGAACTAGCGGCCCCTCGGAGACCCAGTACTTC. It is translated as CASSRTSGPSETQYF. Full variable domain (missing parts from reference TRBV19 and TRBJ2-5): DGGITQSPKYLFRKEGQNVTLSCEQNLNHDAMYWYRQDPGQGLRLIYYSQIVNDFQKGDIAEGYSVSREKKESFPLTVTSAQKNPTAFYLCASSRTSGPSETQYFGPGTRLLVL.

This clonotype has a handful of counts. CDR3 DNA sequence: TGTGCCAGCAGCGAAGGCCGGGGCCTAAACGAGCAGTACTTC. Translated: CASSEGRGLNEQYF. The V call is TRBV9, the J call TRBJ2-7, with D possibly being TRBD1 or TRBD2 (5 bases each). The CDR3 contains 14 residues. V was clipped by 3 bases and J by 5 bases, with 15 bases between them. CDR1 is SGDLS, CDR2 YYNGEE, per germline.

This clonotype was found many times. The V call is TRBV7-8, the J call TRBJ2-1; the D is unclear. Per the germline V gene, CDR1 is SGHVS and CDR2 is FQNEAQ. This CDR3 spans 15 amino acids. The V end lost 3 bases, the J end lost 0 bases, and 9 bases lay between the germline ends. The CDR3 coding sequence is TGTGCCAGCAGCTTCAGTTTAGGCTCCTACAATGAGCAGTTCTTC. Amino acids: CASSFSLGSYNEQFF.

The chain joins TRBV5-4 to TRBJ2-1; 11 nucleotides match TRBD1. This CDR3 is 15 amino acids long. The ends lost 4 bases at V and 4 bases at J; junction bases unmatched: 4. Germline CDR1 SGHNT, CDR2 YYREEE (reference sequence). This CDR3 is CASSKDRGLYNEQFF. As DNA, the CDR3 is TGTGCCAGCAGCAAGGACAGGGGGCTGTACAATGAGCAGTTCTTC.

The chain has TRBV18 and TRBJ2-7; D perhaps matches TRBD1 (5 bases). Germline V gene data show CDR1 as KGHSH and CDR2 as LQKENI. The ends were cut back, 5 bases at V and 0 bases at J, with 8 bases in the middle. There are 13 residues in the CDR3. CDR3 sequence (DNA): TGTGCCAGCTCAGGTGACAGCTCCTACGAGCAGTACTTC. It codes for CASSGDSSYEQYF.

This clonotype was counted only a few times. This chain links TRBV12-3 or TRBV12-4 with TRBJ2-1; perhaps TRBD1 as D (6 bases). Trimming left V 3 bases short and J 0 bases short, with 12 bases between. CDR3 length: 16 amino acids. The CDR3 coding sequence is TGTGCCAGCAGTTTCTTGGGGGCCTTCTCCTACAATGAGCAGTTCTTC. Translation: CASSFLGAFSYNEQFF.

The chain couples TRBV12-3 or TRBV12-4 to TRBJ2-7, with D maybe TRBD1 (6 bases). The length of the CDR3 is 13 residues. V lost 1 base and J lost 4, with 8 bases in between. CDR3 sequence reads: CASSLVGQYEQYF. In nucleotides, the CDR3 is TGTGCCAGCAGTTTAGTAGGACAGTACGAGCAGTACTTC.

The chain carries TRBV5-6 and TRBJ1-1; no reliable D call. From germline, CDR1 is SGHDT and CDR2 YYEEEE. V lost 6 bases, J lost 2 bases, and 17 bases lay in between. The CDR3 contains 15 residues. As DNA, the CDR3 is TGTGCCAGCACCTCAGGTCCGGGAGCTAACACTGAAGCTTTCTTT. It codes for CASTSGPGANTEAFF.

The V call is TRBV6-5, the J call TRBJ1-1; no clear D gene. Trimming left V 0 bases short and J 1 base short, with 9 bases between. Germline V gene lookup returns CDR1 MNHEY and CDR2 SVGAGI. This CDR3 is 15 amino acids long. The chain's CDR3 is CASSYSNSANTEAFF. The CDR3 region has the DNA TGTGCCAGCAGTTACTCGAACAGTGCGAACACTGAAGCTTTCTTT.

This clonotype was observed many times. The chain employs TRBV5-1 and TRBJ2-1, with 7 bases that match TRBD1. The V gene end was trimmed by 4 bases and the J gene end by 4 bases; junction bases not matched to a gene: 5. The CDR3 is 14 residues long. Germline V CDR1 and CDR2: SGHRS, YFSETQ. The CDR3, as DNA: TGCGCCAGCAGCCCGGACAGGTTATACAATGAGCAGTTCTTC. It specifies CASSPDRLYNEQFF.

This clonotype has just one count. This chain connects TRBV11-2 to TRBJ1-1; 8 nucleotides match TRBD1. With V trimmed by 2 bases and J by 0 bases, 5 bases remained unmatched. Germline CDR1 is SGHAT and CDR2 is FQNNGV. This CDR3 has 16 amino acids. CDR3 residues: CASSLKRDRMNTEAFF. For the CDR3, the DNA is TGTGCCAGCAGCTTAAAACGGGACAGGATGAACACTGAAGCTTTCTTT.

This clonotype was counted a few times. The rearrangement joins TRBV6-1 to TRBJ2-7; possible D gene TRBD1, 6 bases. Germline V gene sequence: CDR1 MNHNS, CDR2 SASEGT. The CDR3 runs to 13 residues. With 6 bases removed from V and 2 bases from J, the gap between germline ends came to 11 bases. CDR3 protein: CASRDSSPYEQYF. DNA for the CDR3: TGTGCCAGCAGGGACAGTTCTCCCTACGAGCAGTACTTC.

This clonotype appeared a few times. The V call is TRBV7-6, the J call TRBJ2-7, with TRBD1 as a possible D gene (5 bases). Trimming shortened V by 4 bases and J by 6 bases, and 10 bases separated the two germline ends. CDR1 and CDR2 from the germline V gene are SGHVS and FNYEAQ. The CDR3 runs to 12 residues. CDR3 region: CASSSQGSEQYF. Here the CDR3 DNA reads TGTGCCAGCAGCTCCCAGGGATCCGAGCAGTACTTC.

The rearrangement links TRBV27 to TRBJ1-6; D is ambiguous. The CDR3 covers 17 residues. Germline CDR1 MNHEY, CDR2 SMNVEV (reference sequence). V lost 7 bases and J 7 bases, leaving 23 bases between the germline ends. In nucleotides, the CDR3 is TGTGCCAGCACGCCGGTAACCCCGAACGGCGAGAATTCACCCCTCCACTTT. Protein: CASTPVTPNGENSPLHF.

V is TRBV6-5 and J is TRBJ1-1; tentatively, D is TRBD1 (5 bases). Trimming removed 4 bases from V and 0 bases from J, with 9 bases in between. CDR3 length equals 14 residues. Germline loops: CDR1 MNHEY, CDR2 SVGAGI. CDR3: CASSFRVLNTEAFF. As DNA, the CDR3 is TGTGCCAGCAGTTTCAGGGTTTTGAACACTGAAGCTTTCTTT.

This clonotype has ten or more counts. The V gene is TRBV7-6, the J gene TRBJ2-7; D perhaps matches TRBD1 (7 bases). The CDR3 spans 15 residues. The V end was cut by 1 base, the J end by 5 bases, with 15 bases between. Germline CDR1 reads SGHVS; CDR2 reads FNYEAQ. The CDR3 DNA reads TGTGCCAGCAGCTTAGAGTCAGGGGGGAAGGACGAGCAGTACTTC. As protein: CASSLESGGKDEQYF.

Many counts were recorded for this clonotype. The rearrangement links TRBV4-1 to TRBJ1-5, with a weak D call TRBD1 (6 bases). V dropped 0 bases and J dropped 1 base, with 13 bases sitting between them. Per germline, CDR1 MGHRA and CDR2 YSYEKL. This CDR3 contains 17 residues. This CDR3 is CASSQEGGGASNQPQHF. CDR3 bases: TGCGCCAGCAGCCAAGAAGGAGGGGGAGCGAGCAATCAGCCCCAGCATTTT.

CDR3 protein: CASSLGGALNQPQHF. CDR3 DNA sequence: TGTGCCAGCAGCTTAGGAGGGGCCCTTAATCAGCCCCAGCATTTT. This chain connects TRBV7-9 to TRBJ1-5; a weak D match, TRBD1 (5 bases). The CDR3 loop spans 15 amino acids. The germline CDR1 and CDR2 sequences are SEHNR and FQNEAQ (reference sequence). V shed 1 base and J shed 4 bases, with 11 bases lying between them.

The rearrangement links TRBV14 to TRBJ2-2; 11 nucleotides agree with TRBD2. The CDR3 runs to 15 residues. Germline lookup yields CDR1 SGHDN and CDR2 FVKESK. V lost 4 bases, J lost 6 bases, and 4 bases stayed unmatched. The DNA for the CDR3 is TGTGCCAGCAGCCGACTAGCGGGGACAGCCGGGGAGCTGTTTTTT. Residues: CASSRLAGTAGELFF.

This clonotype has just a few counts. V gene TRBV7-8 combines with J gene TRBJ1-1; D gene uncertain. Germline V gene sequence: CDR1 SGHVS, CDR2 FQNEAQ. This CDR3 is built from 16 residues. V shed 1 base and J shed 0 bases, with 12 bases lying between them. The CDR3 region is CASSLGGWGMNTEAFF. CDR3 DNA: TGTGCCAGCAGCTTAGGGGGTTGGGGTATGAACACTGAAGCTTTCTTT.

The DNA of the CDR3 is TGTGCCAGCAGGGAAGGGGTGTCGTTCGACGAGCAGTACTTC. Amino acid sequence: CASREGVSFDEQYF. V and J are TRBV6-6 and TRBJ2-7, with D possibly matching TRBD1 (5 bases). This CDR3 has 14 residues. Trimming took off 6 bases at V and 5 bases at J, with 17 bases between the two ends. From germline, CDR1 is MNHNY and CDR2 SVGAGI (reference sequence).

V is TRBV7-9 and J is TRBJ1-1; perhaps TRBD1 as D (5 bases). This CDR3 contains 16 residues. V was cut by 0 bases and J by 4 bases, with 15 bases left in between. Per the germline V gene, CDR1 is SEHNR and CDR2 is FQNEAQ (reference sequence). The DNA for the CDR3 is TGTGCCAGCAGCTTAGCCCCACAGGTTCAGGGCACTGAAGCTTTCTTT. It codes for CASSLAPQVQGTEAFF.

In this sample, this clonotype turned up many times. The V and J genes are TRBV20-1 and TRBJ2-3; D possibly corresponds to TRBD2 (5 bases). CDR3 length equals 17 residues. The V gene's germline CDR1 is DFQATT and CDR2 SNEGSKA (reference sequence). Trimming took 0 bases from V and 5 from J, leaving 21 bases between them. The CDR3 spells CSARDIRVGEWGDTQYF. The CDR3 nucleotides are TGCAGTGCTAGAGATATCCGAGTCGGGGAATGGGGAGATACGCAGTATTTT.